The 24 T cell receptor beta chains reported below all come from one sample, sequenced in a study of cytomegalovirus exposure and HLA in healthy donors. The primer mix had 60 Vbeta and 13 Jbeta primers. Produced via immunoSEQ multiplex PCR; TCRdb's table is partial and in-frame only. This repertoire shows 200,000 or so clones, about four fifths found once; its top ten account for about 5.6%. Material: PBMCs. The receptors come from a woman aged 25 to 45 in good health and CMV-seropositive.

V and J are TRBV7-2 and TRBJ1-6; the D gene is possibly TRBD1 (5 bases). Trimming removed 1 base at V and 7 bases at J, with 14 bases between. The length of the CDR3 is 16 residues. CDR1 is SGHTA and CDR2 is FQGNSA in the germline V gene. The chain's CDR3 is CASSLGVTARNSPLHF. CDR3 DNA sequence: TGTGCCAGCAGCTTAGGTGTGACAGCCCGAAATTCACCCCTCCACTTT.

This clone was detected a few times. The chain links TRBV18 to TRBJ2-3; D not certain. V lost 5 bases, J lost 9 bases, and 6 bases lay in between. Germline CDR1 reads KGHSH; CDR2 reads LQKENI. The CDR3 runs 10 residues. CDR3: CASSSGTQYF. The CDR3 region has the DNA TGTGCCAGCTCATCCGGGACGCAGTATTTT.

The CDR3 reads CASRSNANTGELFF. In DNA form, the CDR3 reads TGTGCCAGCCGGTCGAACGCGAACACCGGGGAGCTGTTTTTT. The V gene is TRBV2, the J gene TRBJ2-2, with D hard to call. Germline CDR1 is SNHLY and CDR2 is FYNNEI. CDR3 length: 14 residues. Trimming took off 8 bases at V and 0 bases at J, with 10 bases between the two ends.

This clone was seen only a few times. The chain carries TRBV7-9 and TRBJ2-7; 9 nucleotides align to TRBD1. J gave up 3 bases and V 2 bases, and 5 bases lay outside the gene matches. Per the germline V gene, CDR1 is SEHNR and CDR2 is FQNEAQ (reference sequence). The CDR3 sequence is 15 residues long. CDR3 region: CASSLPTGGYYEQYF. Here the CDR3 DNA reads TGTGCCAGCAGCTTACCGACAGGGGGGTACTACGAGCAGTACTTC.

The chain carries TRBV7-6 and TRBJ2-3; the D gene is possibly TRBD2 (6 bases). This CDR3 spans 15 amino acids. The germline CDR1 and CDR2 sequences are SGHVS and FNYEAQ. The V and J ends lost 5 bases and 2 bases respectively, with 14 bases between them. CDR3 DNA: TGTGCCAGCAGCCCAAAGGGACTCTACACAGATACGCAGTATTTT. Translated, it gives CASSPKGLYTDTQYF.

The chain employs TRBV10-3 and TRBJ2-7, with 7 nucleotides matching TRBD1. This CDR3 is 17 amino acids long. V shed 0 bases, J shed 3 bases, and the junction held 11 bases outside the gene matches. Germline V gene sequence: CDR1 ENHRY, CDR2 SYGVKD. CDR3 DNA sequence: TGTGCCATCAGTGAGTCTCTGGACAGGACTTTAATCTACGAGCAGTACTTC. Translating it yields CAISESLDRTLIYEQYF.

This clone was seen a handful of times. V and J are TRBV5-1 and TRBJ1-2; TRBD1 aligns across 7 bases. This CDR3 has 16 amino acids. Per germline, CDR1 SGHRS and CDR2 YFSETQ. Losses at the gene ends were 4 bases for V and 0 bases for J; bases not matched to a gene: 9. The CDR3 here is CASSPGQLLSNYGYTF. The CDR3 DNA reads TGCGCCAGCAGCCCGGGACAGCTCCTCTCTAACTATGGCTACACCTTC.

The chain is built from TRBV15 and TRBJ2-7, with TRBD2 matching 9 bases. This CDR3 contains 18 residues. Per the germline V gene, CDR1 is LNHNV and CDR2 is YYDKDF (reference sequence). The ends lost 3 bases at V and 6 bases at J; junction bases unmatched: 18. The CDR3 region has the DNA TGTGCCACCAGCAGTGCACCACCATCCGGCGGGGGGGTCGGCGAGCAGTACTTC. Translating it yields CATSSAPPSGGGVGEQYF.

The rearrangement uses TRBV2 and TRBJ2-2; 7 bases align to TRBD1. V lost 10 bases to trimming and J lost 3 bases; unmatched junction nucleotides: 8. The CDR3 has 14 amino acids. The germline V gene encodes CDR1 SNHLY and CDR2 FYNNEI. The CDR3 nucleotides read TGTGCCACAGGCAGGACAGGAGACACCGGGGAGCTGTTTTTT. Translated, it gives CATGRTGDTGELFF. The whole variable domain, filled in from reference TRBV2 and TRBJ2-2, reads EPEVTQTPSHQVTQMGQEVILRCVPISNHLYFYWYRQILGQKVEFLVSFYNNEISEKSEIFDDQFSVERPDGSNFTLKIRSTKLEDSAMYFCATGRTGDTGELFFGEGSRLTVL.

The CDR3 DNA reads as TGTGCCAGTATGCTACTAGCGGGGGGACCCGCGAACACCGGGGAGCTGTTTTTT. Amino acids: CASMLLAGGPANTGELFF. The V gene is TRBV2, the J gene TRBJ2-2, with TRBD2 matching over 12 bases. V was pared by 9 bases and J by 0 bases, with 11 bases of the junction left unmatched. Germline values: CDR1 SNHLY, CDR2 FYNNEI. CDR3 length: 18 amino acids.

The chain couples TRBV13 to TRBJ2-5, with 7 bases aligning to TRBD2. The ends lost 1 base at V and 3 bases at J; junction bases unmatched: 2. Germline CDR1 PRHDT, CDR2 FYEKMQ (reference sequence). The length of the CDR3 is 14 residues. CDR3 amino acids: CASSLEAGEETQYF. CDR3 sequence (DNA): TGTGCCAGCAGCTTAGAGGCGGGGGAAGAGACCCAGTACTTC.

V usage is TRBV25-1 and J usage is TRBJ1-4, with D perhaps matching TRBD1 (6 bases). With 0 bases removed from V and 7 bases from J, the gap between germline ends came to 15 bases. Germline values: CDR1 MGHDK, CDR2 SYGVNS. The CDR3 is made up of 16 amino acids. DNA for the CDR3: TGTGCCAGCAGTGAATACGGGGTCACAGGGCTTGAAAAACTGTTTTTT. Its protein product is CASSEYGVTGLEKLFF.

CDR3 region: CASSTRGPLESTDTQYF. The DNA of the CDR3 is TGTGCCAGTAGCACCCGGGGTCCCCTAGAGAGCACAGATACGCAGTATTTT. The V call is TRBV19, the J call TRBJ2-3, with D perhaps TRBD2 (5 bases). The V end lost 6 bases, the J end lost 0 bases, and 19 bases lay between the germline ends. This CDR3 contains 17 residues. Germline V lookup: CDR1 LNHDA, CDR2 SQIVND (reference sequence).

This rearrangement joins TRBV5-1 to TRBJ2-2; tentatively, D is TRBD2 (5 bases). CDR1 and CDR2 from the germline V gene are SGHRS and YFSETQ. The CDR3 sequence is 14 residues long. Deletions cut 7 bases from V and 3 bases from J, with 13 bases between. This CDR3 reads CASGLGYDTGELFF. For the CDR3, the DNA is TGCGCCAGCGGACTGGGCTATGACACCGGGGAGCTGTTTTTT.

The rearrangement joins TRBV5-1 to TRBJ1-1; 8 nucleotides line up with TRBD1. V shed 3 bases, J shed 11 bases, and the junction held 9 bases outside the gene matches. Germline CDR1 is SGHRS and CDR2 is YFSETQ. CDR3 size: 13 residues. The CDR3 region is CASSSGQEREAFF. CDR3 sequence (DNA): TGCGCCAGCAGCTCGGGACAGGAGAGGGAGGCTTTCTTT.

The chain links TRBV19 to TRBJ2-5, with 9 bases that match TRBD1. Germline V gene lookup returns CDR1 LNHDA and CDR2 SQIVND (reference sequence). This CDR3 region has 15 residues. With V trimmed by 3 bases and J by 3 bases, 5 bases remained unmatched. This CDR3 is CASSIWTGVKETQYF. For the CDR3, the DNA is TGTGCCAGTAGTATTTGGACAGGGGTTAAAGAGACCCAGTACTTC.

In DNA form, the CDR3 reads TGCGCCAGCAGTGATGAAACGGGGAGGGGAGAGACCCAGTACTTC. Amino acid sequence: CASSDETGRGETQYF. V and J are TRBV10-2 and TRBJ2-5; TRBD2 matches at 7 bases. Germline V gives CDR1 WSHSY, CDR2 SAAADI. The CDR3 extends over 15 amino acids. J was trimmed by 4 bases and V by 3 bases; bases with no gene match: 8.

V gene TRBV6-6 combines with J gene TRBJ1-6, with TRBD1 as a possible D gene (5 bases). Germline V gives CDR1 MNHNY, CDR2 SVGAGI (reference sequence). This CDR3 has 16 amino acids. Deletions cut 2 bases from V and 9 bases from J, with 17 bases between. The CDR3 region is CASSYHPRQGGSPLHF. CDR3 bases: TGTGCCAGCAGTTACCACCCACGTCAGGGAGGTTCACCCCTCCACTTT.

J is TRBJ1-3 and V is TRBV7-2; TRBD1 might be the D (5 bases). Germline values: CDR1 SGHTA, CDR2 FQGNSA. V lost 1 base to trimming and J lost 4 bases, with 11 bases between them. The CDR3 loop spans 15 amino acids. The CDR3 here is CASSLGGGAGNTIYF. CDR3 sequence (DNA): TGTGCCAGCAGCTTAGGAGGAGGGGCCGGAAACACCATATATTTT.

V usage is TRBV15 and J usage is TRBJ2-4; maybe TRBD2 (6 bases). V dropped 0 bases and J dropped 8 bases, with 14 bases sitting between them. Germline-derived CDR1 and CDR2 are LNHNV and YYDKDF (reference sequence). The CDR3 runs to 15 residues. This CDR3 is CATSRDLDYGDIQYF. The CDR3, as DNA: TGTGCCACCAGCAGAGATCTGGACTATGGAGACATTCAGTACTTC. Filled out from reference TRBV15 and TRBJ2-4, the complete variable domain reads DAMVIQNPRYQVTQFGKPVTLSCSQTLNHNVMYWYQQKSSQAPKLLFHYYDKDFNNEADTPDNFQSRRPNTSFCFLDIRSPGLGDTAMYLCATSRDLDYGDIQYFGAGTRLSVL.

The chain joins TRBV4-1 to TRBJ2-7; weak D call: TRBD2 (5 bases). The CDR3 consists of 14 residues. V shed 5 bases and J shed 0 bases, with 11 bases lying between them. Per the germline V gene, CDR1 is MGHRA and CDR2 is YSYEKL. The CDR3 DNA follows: TGCGCCAGCAGCTCAACTAGATTCTCCTACGAGCAGTACTTC. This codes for CASSSTRFSYEQYF.

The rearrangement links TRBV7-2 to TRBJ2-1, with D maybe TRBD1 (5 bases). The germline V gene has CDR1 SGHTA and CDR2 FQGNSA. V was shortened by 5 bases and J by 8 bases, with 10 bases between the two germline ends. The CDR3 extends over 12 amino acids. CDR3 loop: CASSVQGYEQFF. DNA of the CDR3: TGTGCCAGCAGCGTGCAGGGTTATGAGCAGTTCTTC.

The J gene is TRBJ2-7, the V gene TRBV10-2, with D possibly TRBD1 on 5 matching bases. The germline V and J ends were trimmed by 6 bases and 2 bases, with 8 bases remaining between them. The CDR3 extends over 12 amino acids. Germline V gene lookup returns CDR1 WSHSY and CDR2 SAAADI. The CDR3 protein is CASSDSPYEQYF. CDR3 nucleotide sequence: TGCGCCAGCAGCGACAGCCCCTACGAGCAGTACTTC.

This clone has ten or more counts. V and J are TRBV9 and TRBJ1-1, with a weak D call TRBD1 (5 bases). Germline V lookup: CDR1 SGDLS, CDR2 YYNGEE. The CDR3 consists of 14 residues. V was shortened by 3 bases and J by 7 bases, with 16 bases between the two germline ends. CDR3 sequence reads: CASSAAPGTNEAFF. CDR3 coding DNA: TGTGCCAGCAGCGCCGCCCCAGGGACTAATGAAGCTTTCTTT.